The rows below give T cell receptor beta chains drawn from one sample of a study of blood T cell repertoires in COVID-19. The assay was immunoSEQ multiplex PCR, and TCRdb's table has in-frame clones only and misses some. In the table there are roughly 100,000 clones, around four fifths of which are singletons. Sequenced material: peripheral blood. These TCRs come from a human donor in a cohort sampled during active COVID-19. Both conserved end residues are part of each CDR3.

V gene: TRBV5-1
J gene: TRBJ1-5
CDR3 length: 15
CDR3 protein: CASSLASGSNQPQHF

V gene: TRBV7-9
J gene: TRBJ2-3
CDR3 length: 15
CDR3 protein: CASSLGGIYTDTQYF

V gene: TRBV11-2
J gene: TRBJ2-3
CDR3 length: 18
CDR3 protein: CASSLDGLAGGRTDTQYF

V gene: TRBV6-5
J gene: TRBJ2-7
CDR3 length: 13
CDR3 protein: CATGDRGSYEQYF

V gene: TRBV5-1
J gene: TRBJ1-1
CDR3 length: 14
CDR3 protein: CASSIEGARTEAFF

V gene: TRBV5-1
J gene: TRBJ1-1
CDR3 length: 14
CDR3 protein: CASSPQTGLAEAFF

V gene: TRBV6-1
J gene: TRBJ1-2
CDR3 length: 14
CDR3 protein: CASSEDYGGYGYTF

V gene: TRBV7-8
J gene: TRBJ1-2
CDR3 length: 14
CDR3 protein: CASSLPGQGSGYTF

V gene: TRBV4-1
J gene: TRBJ1-5
CDR3 length: 13
CDR3 protein: CASSQFGGQPQHF

V gene: TRBV9
J gene: TRBJ1-4
CDR3 length: 15
CDR3 protein: CASSSRWGGNEKLFF

V gene: TRBV19
J gene: TRBJ1-5
CDR3 length: 12
CDR3 protein: CASSIRGQPQHF

V gene: TRBV12-3/TRBV12-4
J gene: TRBJ2-7
CDR3 length: 13
CDR3 protein: CASSQRGTYEQYF

V gene: TRBV5-1
J gene: TRBJ2-1
CDR3 length: 16
CDR3 protein: CASSLRTSGGNNEQFF

V gene: TRBV6-2/TRBV6-3
J gene: TRBJ2-1
CDR3 length: 15
CDR3 protein: CASSHRGQGWNEQFF

V gene: TRBV2
J gene: TRBJ1-1
CDR3 length: 17
CDR3 protein: CASSASFRGPRNTEAFF